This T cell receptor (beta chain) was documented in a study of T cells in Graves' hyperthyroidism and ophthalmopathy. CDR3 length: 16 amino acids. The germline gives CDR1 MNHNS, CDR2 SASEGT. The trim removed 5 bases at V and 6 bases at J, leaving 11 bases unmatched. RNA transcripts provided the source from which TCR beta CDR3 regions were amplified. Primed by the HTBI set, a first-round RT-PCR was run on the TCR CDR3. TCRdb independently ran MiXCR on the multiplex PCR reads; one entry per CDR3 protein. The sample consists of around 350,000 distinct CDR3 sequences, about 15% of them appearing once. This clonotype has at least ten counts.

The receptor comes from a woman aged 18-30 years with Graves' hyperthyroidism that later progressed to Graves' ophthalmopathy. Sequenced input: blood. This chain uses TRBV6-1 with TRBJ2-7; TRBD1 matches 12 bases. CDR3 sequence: CASSSFRGQGAAEQYF. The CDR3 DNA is TGTGCCAGCAGTTCCTTTCGGGGACAGGGGGCTGCCGAGCAGTACTTC.